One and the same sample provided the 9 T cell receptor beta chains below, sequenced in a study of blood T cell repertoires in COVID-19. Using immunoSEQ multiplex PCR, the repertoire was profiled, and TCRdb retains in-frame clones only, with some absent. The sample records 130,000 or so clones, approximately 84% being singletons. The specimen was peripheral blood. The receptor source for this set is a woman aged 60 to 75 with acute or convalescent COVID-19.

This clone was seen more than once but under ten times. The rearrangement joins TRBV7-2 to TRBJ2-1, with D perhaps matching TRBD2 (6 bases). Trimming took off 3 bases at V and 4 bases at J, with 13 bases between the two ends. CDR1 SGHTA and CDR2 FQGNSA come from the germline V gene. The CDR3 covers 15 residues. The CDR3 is CASSFAGTQYNEQFF. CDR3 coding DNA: TGTGCCAGCAGCTTTGCCGGGACTCAGTACAATGAGCAGTTCTTC.

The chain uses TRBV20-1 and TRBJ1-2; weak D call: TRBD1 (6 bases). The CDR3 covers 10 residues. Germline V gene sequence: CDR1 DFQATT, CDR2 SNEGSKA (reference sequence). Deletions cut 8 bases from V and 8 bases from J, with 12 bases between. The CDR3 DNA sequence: TGCAGTACCTACAGGGACGGCTACACCTTC. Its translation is CSTYRDGYTF.

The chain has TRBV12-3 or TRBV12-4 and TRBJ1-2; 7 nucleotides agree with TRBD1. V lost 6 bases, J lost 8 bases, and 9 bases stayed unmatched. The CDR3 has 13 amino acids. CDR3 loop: CASSPGDREGYTF. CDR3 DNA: TGTGCCAGCAGCCCAGGGGACAGAGAAGGCTACACCTTC.

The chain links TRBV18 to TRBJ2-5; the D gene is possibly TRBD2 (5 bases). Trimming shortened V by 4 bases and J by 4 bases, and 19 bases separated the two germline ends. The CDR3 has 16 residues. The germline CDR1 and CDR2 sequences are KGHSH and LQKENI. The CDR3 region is CASSLYAGRSGETQYF. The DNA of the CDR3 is TGTGCCAGCTCACTCTATGCGGGCAGGAGCGGAGAGACCCAGTACTTC.

The CDR3 loop reads CASSLSGPSNQPQHF. CDR3 coding DNA: TGTGCCAGCAGCTTGTCAGGGCCTAGCAATCAGCCCCAGCATTTT. This sequence joins TRBV5-6 and TRBJ1-5, with a possible D match to TRBD1 (5 bases). V was shortened by 1 base and J by 0 bases, with 8 bases between the two germline ends. CDR1 and CDR2 (germline): SGHDT, YYEEEE. This CDR3 contains 15 residues.

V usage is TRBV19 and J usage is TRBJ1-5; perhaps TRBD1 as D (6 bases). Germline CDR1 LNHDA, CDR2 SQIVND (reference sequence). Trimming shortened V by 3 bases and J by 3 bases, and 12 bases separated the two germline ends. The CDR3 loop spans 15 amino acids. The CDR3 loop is CASSILDRNNQPQHF. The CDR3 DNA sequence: TGTGCCAGTAGTATCCTGGACAGAAACAATCAGCCCCAGCATTTT.

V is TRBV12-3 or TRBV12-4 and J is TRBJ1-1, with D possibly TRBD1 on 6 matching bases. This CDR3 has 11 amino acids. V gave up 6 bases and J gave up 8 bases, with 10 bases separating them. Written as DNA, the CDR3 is TGTGCCAGCAGATATACAGGGGAAGCTTTCTTT. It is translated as CASRYTGEAFF.

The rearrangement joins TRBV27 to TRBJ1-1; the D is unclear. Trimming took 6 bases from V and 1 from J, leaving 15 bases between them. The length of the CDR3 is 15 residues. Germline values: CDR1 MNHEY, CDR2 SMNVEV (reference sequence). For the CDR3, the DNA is TGTGCCAGCAGACCTTCGGGAAAGGGGAACACTGAAGCTTTCTTT. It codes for CASRPSGKGNTEAFF.

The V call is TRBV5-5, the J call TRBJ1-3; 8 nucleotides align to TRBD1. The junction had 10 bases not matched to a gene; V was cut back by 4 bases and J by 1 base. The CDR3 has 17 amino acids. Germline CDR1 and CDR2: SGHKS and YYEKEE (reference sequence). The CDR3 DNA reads TGTGCCAGCAGCGGAGGGACAGGCCCTTATTCTGGAAACACCATATATTTT. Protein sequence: CASSGGTGPYSGNTIYF.